These 16 T cell receptor beta chains were sequenced from one sample in a study of T cells after yellow fever vaccination. Using its own MiXCR run on the 5' RACE reads, TCRdb lists one record per CDR3 protein. The sample yields about 46,000 distinct CDR3 sequences, approximately 6.3% seen once. Source: PBMCs, either bulk or a sorted T-cell subset (CD4+, CD8+, memory, or dextramer-sorted; not recorded which), taken 45 days after the yellow fever booster vaccination. The receptors stem from a young man who received the YFV17D yellow fever vaccine.

This clonotype came up a few times. This CDR3 is CASSSGGRTDTQYF. CDR3 DNA sequence: TGTGCCAGCAGTTCAGGGGGTCGGACAGATACGCAGTATTTT. This rearrangement joins TRBV7-9 to TRBJ2-3, with TRBD1 matching 7 bases. The CDR3 is 14 amino acids. Germline CDR1 and CDR2: SEHNR and FQNEAQ (reference sequence). Trimming cost V 6 bases and J 3 bases; bases outside gene matches: 6.

This clonotype showed up just a few times. The J gene is TRBJ2-2, the V gene TRBV11-2, with 7 bases that match TRBD2. Trimming removed 2 bases from V and 0 bases from J; junction bases left unmatched: 3. This CDR3 spans 16 amino acids. CDR1 is SGHAT, CDR2 FQNNGV, per germline. CDR3 protein: CASSLLADANTGELFF. CDR3 nucleotide sequence: TGTGCCAGCAGCTTACTAGCGGACGCGAACACCGGGGAGCTGTTTTTT. The full variable domain, with the rest looked up from reference TRBV11-2 and TRBJ2-2, is EAGVAQSPRYKIIEKRQSVAFWCNPISGHATLYWYQQILGQGPKLLIQFQNNGVVDDSQLPKDRFSAERLKGVDSTLKIQPAKLEDSAVYLCASSLLADANTGELFFGEGSRLTVL.

This clonotype was counted many times. V is TRBV3-1 and J is TRBJ1-1; D may be TRBD1 (5 bases). Germline lookup yields CDR1 LGHDT and CDR2 YNNKEL (reference sequence). This CDR3 has 14 residues. The V end was cut by 1 base, the J end by 2 bases, with 8 bases between. The CDR3 DNA sequence: TGTGCCAGCAGCCAAGTGGGGGAAAACACTGAAGCTTTCTTT. Its translation: CASSQVGENTEAFF.

This clonotype was detected ten times or more. The V and J genes are TRBV7-2 and TRBJ2-1; D gene unclear. This CDR3 has 12 residues. CDR1 and CDR2 from the germline V gene are SGHTA and FQGNSA. V lost 3 bases, J lost 7 bases, and 7 bases lay in between. The CDR3 sequence: CASSFFRNEQFF. CDR3 sequence (DNA): TGTGCCAGCAGCTTCTTTCGTAATGAGCAGTTCTTC.

This clonotype was detected ten times or more. The chain employs TRBV18 and TRBJ2-7; D may match TRBD1 or TRBD2 (5 bases each). Germline CDR1 KGHSH, CDR2 LQKENI. V was trimmed by 2 bases and J by 3 bases, leaving 11 bases between them. The CDR3 extends over 14 amino acids. CDR3 protein: CASSPFSGSYEQYF. The CDR3 DNA reads TGTGCCAGCTCACCATTCTCAGGGAGCTACGAGCAGTACTTC.

This clonotype was recorded at least ten times. The rearrangement uses TRBV25-1 and TRBJ2-1, with D tentatively TRBD2 (6 bases). The CDR3 totals 16 residues. Germline CDR1 and CDR2: MGHDK and SYGVNS. V dropped 1 base and J dropped 0 bases, with 10 bases sitting between them. CDR3 loop: CASSEWRVSSYNEQFF. The CDR3 DNA is TGTGCCAGCAGTGAATGGAGGGTTAGCTCCTACAATGAGCAGTTCTTC.

In DNA, the CDR3 is TGTGCCAGCGGGGCTGGGACAGGGCGCGGACGAACCTACGAGCAGTACTTC. Translating gives CASGAGTGRGRTYEQYF. The chain links TRBV6-1 to TRBJ2-7; 9 bases line up with TRBD1. From germline, CDR1 is MNHNS and CDR2 SASEGT. The CDR3 length is 17 residues. V lost 8 bases, J lost 2 bases, and 16 bases stayed unmatched.

This clonotype appeared a few times. V is TRBV11-3 and J is TRBJ2-2; 11 bases map to TRBD2. With V trimmed by 3 bases and J by 5 bases, 2 bases remained unmatched. CDR1 SGHNT and CDR2 YENEEA come from the germline V gene. The length of the CDR3 is 15 residues. CDR3 in amino acids: CASSFIAGGTGELFF. The CDR3 DNA follows: TGTGCCAGCAGCTTTATAGCGGGAGGGACCGGGGAGCTGTTTTTT. Full variable domain (missing parts from reference TRBV11-3 and TRBJ2-2): EAGVVQSPRYKIIEKKQPVAFWCNPISGHNTLYWYLQNLGQGPELLIRYENEEAVDDSQLPKDRFSAERLKGVDSTLKIQPAELGDSAVYLCASSFIAGGTGELFFGEGSRLTVL.

The chain couples TRBV7-9 to TRBJ2-1, with TRBD1 identical over 7 bases. The CDR3 is 17 residues long. Germline lookup yields CDR1 SEHNR and CDR2 FQNEAQ (reference sequence). V gave up 0 bases and J gave up 0 bases; unmatched junction bases: 5. In DNA form, the CDR3 reads TGTGCCAGCAGCTTAGCGGGACAGCGTGTCTCCTACAATGAGCAGTTCTTC. Protein sequence: CASSLAGQRVSYNEQFF.

This clonotype turned up a few times. The chain is built from TRBV5-1 and TRBJ2-2; 9 bases match TRBD1. Trimming took 6 bases from V and 4 from J; bases not matched to a gene: 10. CDR1 and CDR2 (germline): SGHRS, YFSETQ. The CDR3 length is 16 residues. The CDR3 protein is CASTTDGTGFTGELFF. The CDR3 nucleotides are TGCGCCAGCACGACGGACGGGACAGGGTTCACCGGGGAGCTGTTTTTT.

This clonotype was detected ten times or more. The J gene is TRBJ2-7, the V gene TRBV12-3 or TRBV12-4; D might be TRBD1 (5 bases). V shed 3 bases and J shed 4 bases, with 10 bases lying between them. The CDR3 contains 13 residues. CDR3 in DNA: TGTGCCAGCAGTTTCACCAGGGCTTACGAGCAGTACTTC. Encoded protein: CASSFTRAYEQYF.

This clonotype was counted between two and nine times. The gene calls are TRBV12-3 or TRBV12-4 and TRBJ2-1, with D unclear. The CDR3 contains 13 residues. V was trimmed by 7 bases and J by 7 bases, leaving 14 bases between them. The CDR3 loop reads CASILTSSNEQFF. CDR3 coding DNA: TGTGCCAGCATCCTAACGTCCTCTAATGAGCAGTTCTTC.

This clonotype turned up a few times. The chain has TRBV13 and TRBJ2-5; D unresolved. V was trimmed by 2 bases and J by 4 bases, leaving 8 bases between them. Germline CDR1 is PRHDT and CDR2 is FYEKMQ (reference sequence). This CDR3 is 13 amino acids long. The CDR3 bases are TGTGCCAGCAGCTTACGAATGGCAGAGACCCAGTACTTC. Residues: CASSLRMAETQYF.

The genes are TRBV28 and TRBJ2-1, with TRBD1 as a possible D gene (5 bases). V was shortened by 6 bases and J by 9 bases, with 12 bases between the two germline ends. The CDR3 extends over 12 amino acids. The V gene's germline CDR1 is MDHEN and CDR2 SYDVKM. Written as DNA, the CDR3 is TGTGCCAGCAGACTTGTAAGGGGTGAGCAGTTCTTC. This gives the protein CASRLVRGEQFF.

This clonotype has ten or more counts. This chain uses TRBV5-4 with TRBJ1-5, with D possibly being TRBD1 (6 bases). The V gene's germline CDR1 is SGHNT and CDR2 YYREEE (reference sequence). V lost 0 bases, J lost 2 bases, and 12 bases lay in between. The CDR3 is 16 amino acids. The CDR3 coding sequence is TGTGCCAGCAGCTTGGGCGGGGGGCTAGGCAATCAGCCCCAGCATTTT. This sequence encodes CASSLGGGLGNQPQHF. Together with reference TRBV5-4 and TRBJ1-5, the CDR3 gives the full variable domain: ETGVTQSPTHLIKTRGQQVTLRCSSQSGHNTVSWYQQALGQGPQFIFQYYREEENGRGNFPPRFSGLQFPNYSSELNVNALELDDSALYLCASSLGGGLGNQPQHFGDGTRLSIL.

V usage is TRBV5-1 and J usage is TRBJ2-1; no definite D call. The CDR3 is made up of 13 amino acids. V lost 5 bases to trimming and J lost 2 bases, with 8 bases between them. CDR1 and CDR2 from the germline V gene are SGHRS and YFSETQ. CDR3 nucleotide sequence: TGCGCCAGCAGGAACGGTACCTACAATGAGCAGTTCTTC. It translates to CASRNGTYNEQFF.